What follows is one T cell receptor beta chain and its context. Its antigen is as yet unknown. Looked up from germline, CDR1 is SGHNT and CDR2 is YENEEA. Germline trimming cut 2 bases from V and 5 bases from J; bases unmatched to any gene: 6. The CDR3 loop spans 15 amino acids. The sample belongs to a study of T cell responses to AZD1222 COVID-19 vaccine. Findings and limits, study-wide: Rises in breadth and depth of Spike-specific TCRs came after two AZD1222 doses.

Assay used: immunoSEQ multiplex PCR; TCRdb lists only in-frame clones, some missing. The table lists around 140,000 clones, 85% of them singletons. The sequencing here drew on peripheral blood, taken 28 days after the second dose of the MenACWY control vaccine. The V call is TRBV11-3, the J call TRBJ2-5; 9 bases line up with TRBD2. This TCR derives from an adult who received the MenACWY meningococcal vaccine as a control. Here the CDR3 reads CASSLIAGVRETQYF. CDR3 nucleotide sequence: TGTGCCAGCAGCTTAATAGCGGGAGTTAGGGAGACCCAGTACTTC.